A single sample gave rise to the 24 T cell receptor beta chains below, sequenced in a study of T cells in localized non-small cell lung cancer. Assay: immunoSEQ multiplex PCR; the TCRdb copy retains only in-frame clones and omits some. The table shows approximately 81,000 clones, with 88% occurring only once. The sequences come from peripheral blood, collected before any cancer treatment. These receptors were obtained from a woman aged 35 to 69 with stage I squamous cell lung carcinoma.

This chain uses TRBV28 with TRBJ1-3; D not certain. CDR3 length: 14 amino acids. Germline CDR1 is MDHEN and CDR2 is SYDVKM. Between the trimmed V and J ends, which lost 3 bases and 0 bases, there was a span of 6 bases. CDR3 in DNA: TGTGCCAGCAGTTTGGCAGACTCTGGAAACACCATATATTTT. It specifies CASSLADSGNTIYF.

The genes are TRBV6-1 and TRBJ1-5; no firm D call. The CDR3 extends over 17 amino acids. Per germline, CDR1 MNHNS and CDR2 SASEGT. The ends were cut back, 1 base at V and 2 bases at J, with 15 bases in the middle. This CDR3 reads CASSEERIGIRNQPQHF. As DNA, the CDR3 is TGTGCCAGCAGTGAAGAAAGGATAGGGATACGCAATCAGCCCCAGCATTTT.

V usage is TRBV6-6 and J usage is TRBJ1-5; TRBD1 matches 9 bases. The length of the CDR3 is 16 residues. The J segment lost 3 bases and the V segment lost 0 bases, leaving 3 bases of the junction unmatched. Germline V gene data show CDR1 as MNHNY and CDR2 as SVGAGI (reference sequence). The CDR3 DNA reads as TGTGCCAGCAGTTACTCGACAGGGGGTCTCAATCAGCCCCAGCATTTT. Protein: CASSYSTGGLNQPQHF.

The V call is TRBV10-2, the J call TRBJ2-3; possibly TRBD1 for D (5 bases). The length of the CDR3 is 15 residues. Germline lookup yields CDR1 WSHSY and CDR2 SAAADI. Deletions cut 6 bases from V and 0 bases from J, with 13 bases between. CDR3 residues: CASRGVRGSTDTQYF. The CDR3 nucleotides read TGCGCCAGCAGAGGGGTAAGGGGTAGCACAGATACGCAGTATTTT.

This chain links TRBV2 with TRBJ2-7, with D possibly TRBD1 on 6 matching bases. With 4 bases removed from V and 3 bases from J, the gap between germline ends came to 10 bases. CDR3 size: 13 residues. The germline gives CDR1 SNHLY, CDR2 FYNNEI. This chain's CDR3 is CASSGGQYYEQYF. In nucleotides, the CDR3 is TGTGCCAGCAGTGGAGGACAGTACTACGAGCAGTACTTC.

The chain combines TRBV13 with TRBJ1-2; D gene unclear. This CDR3 has 16 residues. V lost 7 bases to trimming and J lost 2 bases, with 20 bases between them. Germline loops: CDR1 PRHDT, CDR2 FYEKMQ (reference sequence). The CDR3 DNA is TGTGCCAGCACCCAAATCAAGACCGAGGGAAACTATGGCTACACCTTC. This gives the protein CASTQIKTEGNYGYTF.

The rearrangement links TRBV7-9 to TRBJ1-1, with D unclear. The V and J ends lost 1 base and 2 bases respectively, with 11 bases between them. CDR3 length: 15 residues. CDR1 and CDR2 from the germline V gene are SEHNR and FQNEAQ (reference sequence). The CDR3 here is CASSLGLVGNTEAFF. CDR3 sequence (DNA): TGTGCCAGCAGCTTAGGTCTGGTTGGTAACACTGAAGCTTTCTTT.

The chain has TRBV4-2 and TRBJ1-2; no definite D call. Trimming took 0 bases from V and 4 from J, leaving 9 bases between them. The germline V gene has CDR1 LGHNA and CDR2 YNFKEQ. CDR3 length: 14 amino acids. CDR3: CASSQDWQVYGYTF. As DNA, the CDR3 is TGTGCCAGCAGCCAAGATTGGCAGGTCTATGGCTACACCTTC.

This chain uses TRBV2 with TRBJ1-5; no clear D. Trimming removed 0 bases at V and 11 bases at J, with 11 bases between. Germline CDR1 is SNHLY and CDR2 is FYNNEI. CDR3 length equals 13 residues. The CDR3 protein is CASSEALLNAQHF. The DNA for the CDR3 is TGTGCCAGCAGTGAAGCTCTTCTTAATGCCCAGCATTTT.

The table lists this clone with a count of one. This rearrangement joins TRBV2 to TRBJ1-1; D uncertain. From germline, CDR1 is SNHLY and CDR2 FYNNEI. The CDR3 has 15 residues. V dropped 3 bases and J dropped 1 base, with 12 bases sitting between them. The DNA for the CDR3 is TGTGCCAGCAGTGAGTTCTCCCTCCGGAACACTGAAGCTTTCTTT. Residues: CASSEFSLRNTEAFF.

The chain links TRBV6-6 to TRBJ1-6; no clear D gene. Germline V gives CDR1 MNHNY, CDR2 SVGAGI (reference sequence). The CDR3 loop spans 14 amino acids. With 5 bases removed from V and 13 bases from J, the gap between germline ends came to 18 bases. CDR3 loop: CASSPRTGPGPLHF. CDR3 nucleotides: TGTGCCAGCAGTCCCCGGACGGGCCCGGGGCCCCTCCACTTT.

The chain joins TRBV7-6 to TRBJ2-7; 10 bases agree with TRBD1. The V gene end was trimmed by 5 bases and the J gene end by 3 bases; junction bases not matched to a gene: 7. The length of the CDR3 is 15 residues. The germline gives CDR1 SGHVS, CDR2 FNYEAQ. CDR3 residues: CASSQGTGAFYEQYF. CDR3 nucleotide sequence: TGTGCCAGCAGCCAGGGGACAGGGGCTTTCTACGAGCAGTACTTC. Filled out from reference TRBV7-6 and TRBJ2-7, the complete variable domain reads GAGVSQSPRYKVTKRGQDVALRCDPISGHVSLYWYRQALGQGPEFLTYFNYEAQQDKSGLPNDRFSAERPEGSISTLTIQRTEQRDSAMYRCASSQGTGAFYEQYFGPGTRLTVT.

The rearrangement joins TRBV10-3 to TRBJ1-1, with D uncertain. The CDR3 sequence is 11 residues long. V dropped 3 bases and J dropped 8 bases, with 7 bases sitting between them. Germline assignment: CDR1 ENHRY and CDR2 SYGVKD. The CDR3: CAISEGREAFF. The CDR3 DNA is TGTGCCATCAGTGAAGGGCGAGAAGCTTTCTTT.

This chain uses TRBV5-1 with TRBJ2-1; TRBD2 aligns across 12 bases. J lost 4 bases, V lost 3 bases, and 2 bases had no gene match. This CDR3 is 15 amino acids long. Germline lookup yields CDR1 SGHRS and CDR2 YFSETQ. In nucleotides, the CDR3 is TGCGCCAGCAGCTCTAGCGGGGGGGCGTACAATGAGCAGTTCTTC. Translated: CASSSSGGAYNEQFF.

The rearrangement joins TRBV1 to TRBJ2-3; the D call TRBD2 from the table was never checked on the DNA. TRBV1 is described as a pseudogene. This CDR3 spans 17 amino acids. The CDR3, as DNA: TGCACCAGCAGCCCCGGGGAGCGGGGGGCCTGCACAGATACGCAGTATTTT. Residues: CTSSPGERGACTDTQYF.

The chain recombines TRBV19 with TRBJ1-5; D unresolved. The germline V gene encodes CDR1 LNHDA and CDR2 SQIVND (reference sequence). The CDR3 totals 17 residues. Trimming stripped 6 bases from V and 0 bases from J, with 18 bases between. The CDR3 DNA sequence: TGTGCCAGTAGAATTGATGCCGCAGGTAATAGCAATCAGCCCCAGCATTTT. The encoded protein is CASRIDAAGNSNQPQHF.

The chain combines TRBV6-1 with TRBJ2-3; 11 bases line up with TRBD1. The trim removed 2 bases at V and 5 bases at J, leaving 6 bases unmatched. Germline-derived CDR1 and CDR2 are MNHNS and SASEGT. This CDR3 is 16 amino acids long. The CDR3, as DNA: TGTGCCAGCAGTGAAACCGGGACAGGGGGGAAAGATACGCAGTATTTT. Its translation: CASSETGTGGKDTQYF.

The chain links TRBV19 to TRBJ1-2; TRBD1 matches at 8 bases. The CDR3 extends over 12 amino acids. The ends lost 8 bases at V and 4 bases at J; junction bases unmatched: 3. Germline V gives CDR1 LNHDA, CDR2 SQIVND (reference sequence). CDR3 region: CASDRGGYGYTF. CDR3 nucleotide sequence: TGTGCCAGTGACAGGGGTGGCTATGGCTACACCTTC.

In its sample, this clone was seen once. The chain joins TRBV7-9 to TRBJ2-7, with TRBD1 matching 11 bases. V was pared by 0 bases and J by 6 bases, with 7 bases of the junction left unmatched. The length of the CDR3 is 16 residues. Germline V gene sequence: CDR1 SEHNR, CDR2 FQNEAQ (reference sequence). DNA of the CDR3: TGTGCCAGCAGCTTAGCTTCCGGGACAGGGGGTGCCGAGCAGTACTTC. Residues: CASSLASGTGGAEQYF.

CDR3 residues: CASSIGGEQFF. The DNA for the CDR3 is TGTGCCAGCAGCATAGGAGGTGAGCAGTTCTTC. The rearrangement uses TRBV5-6 and TRBJ2-1, with D possibly TRBD2 on 5 matching bases. Deletions cut 4 bases from V and 9 bases from J, with 8 bases between. Germline V gene lookup returns CDR1 SGHDT and CDR2 YYEEEE. This CDR3 has 11 residues.

The V call is TRBV7-9, the J call TRBJ2-2, with unresolved D. The germline V gene has CDR1 SEHNR and CDR2 FQNEAQ (reference sequence). The length of the CDR3 is 13 residues. V was clipped by 7 bases and J by 2 bases, with 8 bases between them. CDR3 in amino acids: CASTPVNTGELFF. In DNA, the CDR3 is TGTGCCAGCACCCCCGTTAACACCGGGGAGCTGTTTTTT.

The chain employs TRBV27 and TRBJ2-5, with TRBD2 matching 9 bases. The J segment lost 3 bases and the V segment lost 5 bases, leaving 4 bases of the junction unmatched. Looked up from germline, CDR1 is MNHEY and CDR2 is SMNVEV (reference sequence). The CDR3 length is 14 residues. CDR3 sequence (DNA): TGTGCCAGCAGTGGAATAGCGGGGGAAGAGACCCAGTACTTC. Residues: CASSGIAGEETQYF.

V gene TRBV7-2 combines with J gene TRBJ2-1; D not certain. Germline V CDR1 and CDR2: SGHTA, FQGNSA. The CDR3 spans 14 residues. V lost 4 bases and J lost 4, with 11 bases in between. The CDR3 loop is CASSSIGRYNEQFF. For the CDR3, the DNA is TGTGCCAGCAGCTCCATCGGACGGTACAATGAGCAGTTCTTC.

Note on this clone: This specimen includes other DNA sequences encoding the same CDR3. CDR3 in amino acids: CASSRTGNTEAFF. CDR3 coding DNA: TGTGCCAGCAGTCGAACAGGGAACACTGAAGCTTTCTTT. This chain connects TRBV2 to TRBJ1-1; possibly TRBD1 for D (5 bases). This CDR3 has 13 amino acids. Trimming pared 5 bases from V and 1 base from J, leaving 8 bases between. In germline, CDR1 is SNHLY, CDR2 FYNNEI.